This TCR beta chain was found in a study of identical twins. As for this clonotype: Antigen unknown.

Via MiXCR, TCRdb re-called the 5' RACE reads, giving one row per CDR3 protein. The table records a few hundred thousand distinct CDR3 sequences, roughly a tenth of them present only once. Overall study results and limits: Insertions ran lower in abundant cord blood beta clonotypes, though not in memory repertoires.

This CDR3 has 16 residues. With 2 bases clipped from V and 0 bases from J, the junction kept 6 bases outside the gene matches. The germline gives CDR1 LGHNA, CDR2 YSLEER. Specimen: memory T cells sorted from blood. V usage is TRBV4-3 and J usage is TRBJ2-5, with TRBD2 matching over 7 bases. The receptor was isolated from a man between 45 and 60 years old in good health. The CDR3 here is CASSQNQGGYQETQYF. The CDR3 region has the DNA TGCGCCAGCAGCCAAAACCAGGGAGGGTACCAAGAGACCCAGTACTTC.